These 27 T cell receptor beta chains share one sample of origin, sequenced in a study of OX40 agonist ivuxolimab in advanced cancers. Sequencing was performed with immunoSEQ multiplex PCR; in TCRdb, only in-frame clones are kept and a portion is missing. The repertoire holds 70,000 to 80,000 clones, over 75% seen once, with approximately 4.5% in the top ten. The material was CD4+ or CD8+ T cells sorted from blood, obtained in a trial of the OX40 agonist ivuxolimab. These receptors were collected from an adult with an advanced solid tumor such as melanoma, head and neck, liver or kidney cancer.

This clone has more than one count but fewer than ten. This sequence joins TRBV6-4 and TRBJ1-1; no reliable D call. Trimming removed 6 bases at V and 5 bases at J, with 13 bases between. This CDR3 region has 13 residues. The germline gives CDR1 MRHNA, CDR2 SNTAGT. The CDR3 coding sequence is TGTGCCAGCAGCTACGAGGTGTGGACTGAAGCTTTCTTT. Amino acids: CASSYEVWTEAFF.

This clone appeared once. The rearrangement uses TRBV7-2 and TRBJ1-2; TRBD1 is a possible D gene (5 bases). The CDR3 length is 16 residues. Germline CDR1 and CDR2: SGHTA and FQGNSA. The V gene lost 5 bases and the J gene lost 0 bases, with 16 bases spanning the gap. This CDR3 is CASSEEGRAANYGYTF. For the CDR3, the DNA is TGTGCCAGCAGCGAGGAGGGGCGGGCAGCTAACTATGGCTACACCTTC.

This chain links TRBV7-3 with TRBJ2-1; 12 bases agree with TRBD2. The ends lost 3 bases at V and 7 bases at J; junction bases unmatched: 4. Germline V gene lookup returns CDR1 SGHTA and CDR2 FQGTGA. The CDR3 is 15 residues long. The CDR3 DNA reads TGTGCCAGCAGCTTGGCTAGCGGGAGGGGGAATGAGCAGTTCTTC. Its translation is CASSLASGRGNEQFF.

This chain uses TRBV5-4 with TRBJ2-5; 9 bases are a match to TRBD1. The tail of the sequence fits TRBJ2-7 better, so the J call may be wrong. The CDR3 has 13 residues. Germline V gives CDR1 SGHNT, CDR2 YYREEE (reference sequence). In DNA, the CDR3 is TGTGCCAGCAGCCCGGGACAGGGAATCGAGCAGTACTTC. This gives the protein CASSPGQGIEQYF.

This clone was recorded at least ten times. The CDR3 here is CASSQREGTEAFF. CDR3 coding DNA: TGCGCCAGCAGCCAAAGGGAAGGCACTGAAGCTTTCTTT. The genes are TRBV4-1 and TRBJ1-1; no reliable D call. Germline CDR1 MGHRA, CDR2 YSYEKL. The CDR3 contains 13 residues. V lost 2 bases, J lost 4 bases, and 8 bases lay in between.

This chain uses TRBV5-6 with TRBJ1-2, with D uncertain. Germline V gives CDR1 SGHDT, CDR2 YYEEEE. The CDR3 loop spans 12 amino acids. Trimming cost V 6 bases and J 0 bases, with 6 bases left between them. CDR3 protein: CASTGTNYGYTF. For the CDR3, the DNA is TGTGCCAGCACCGGTACTAACTATGGCTACACCTTC.

V usage is TRBV2 and J usage is TRBJ2-1; the match to TRBD2 covers 7 bases. V shed 5 bases, J shed 4 bases, and the junction held 11 bases outside the gene matches. The CDR3 runs 16 residues. Germline CDR1 and CDR2: SNHLY and FYNNEI. CDR3 nucleotide sequence: TGTGCCAGCAGTAGAAGCGGGGCAGAGTTATACAATGAGCAGTTCTTC. It encodes CASSRSGAELYNEQFF.

V usage is TRBV7-6 and J usage is TRBJ1-4; no clear D gene. Germline values: CDR1 SGHVS, CDR2 FNYEAQ. The V end was cut by 1 base, the J end by 8 bases, with 14 bases between. This CDR3 spans 15 amino acids. The CDR3 region is CASSLEAAKGEKLFF. CDR3 nucleotides: TGTGCCAGCAGCTTAGAAGCAGCCAAGGGCGAAAAACTGTTTTTT.

This sequence joins TRBV30 and TRBJ2-1; D uncertain. V lost 3 bases to trimming and J lost 0 bases, with 15 bases between them. The CDR3 spans 16 residues. Germline V gives CDR1 GTSNPN, CDR2 SVGIG (reference sequence). CDR3 amino acids: CAWRGLAPSSYNEQFF. CDR3 bases: TGTGCCTGGAGGGGCTTGGCGCCGAGCTCCTACAATGAGCAGTTCTTC.

This rearrangement joins TRBV27 to TRBJ1-1, with 7 bases aligning to TRBD1. The CDR3 totals 14 residues. CDR1 MNHEY and CDR2 SMNVEV come from the germline V gene (reference sequence). Unmatched junction bases numbered 4, after V lost 6 bases and J lost 0 bases. The CDR3 protein is CASSRGTVNTEAFF. The CDR3, as DNA: TGTGCCAGCAGCCGGGGGACAGTGAACACTGAAGCTTTCTTT.

This clone showed up just once. V usage is TRBV7-8 and J usage is TRBJ1-1, with D unclear. The germline V gene has CDR1 SGHVS and CDR2 FQNEAQ. Deletions cut 5 bases from V and 1 base from J, with 11 bases between. The CDR3 has 14 amino acids. CDR3 loop: CASSPTIQNTEAFF. CDR3 coding DNA: TGTGCCAGCAGCCCTACTATTCAGAACACTGAAGCTTTCTTT.

This chain links TRBV5-4 with TRBJ2-7; D unclear. The CDR3 totals 11 residues. CDR1 is SGHNT, CDR2 YYREEE, per germline (reference sequence). Trimming left V 4 bases short and J 2 bases short, with 4 bases between. As DNA, the CDR3 is TGTGCCAGCAGCCATCCCTACGAGCAGTACTTC. This translates into CASSHPYEQYF. Filled out from reference TRBV5-4 and TRBJ2-7, the complete variable domain reads ETGVTQSPTHLIKTRGQQVTLRCSSQSGHNTVSWYQQALGQGPQFIFQYYREEENGRGNFPPRFSGLQFPNYSSELNVNALELDDSALYLCASSHPYEQYFGPGTRLTVT.

This clone was picked up one time. This rearrangement joins TRBV6-6 to TRBJ2-4; no clear D. V lost 1 base and J lost 10, with 17 bases in between. The CDR3 loop spans 15 amino acids. From germline, CDR1 is MNHNY and CDR2 SVGAGI (reference sequence). The CDR3 nucleotides read TGTGCCAGCAGTTACTTCCCGGCGGCGGATAGTATTCAGTACTTC. As protein: CASSYFPAADSIQYF.

This clone was detected once. The chain has TRBV19 and TRBJ1-5; TRBD1 aligns across 9 bases. The germline gives CDR1 LNHDA, CDR2 SQIVND (reference sequence). V trimming: 7 bases; J trimming: 7 bases; junction bases outside the gene matches: 8. This CDR3 spans 14 amino acids. This chain's CDR3 is CASKETGGPQPQHF. CDR3 nucleotides: TGTGCCAGTAAGGAGACAGGGGGACCGCAGCCCCAGCATTTT. The full variable domain, its missing parts supplied by reference TRBV19 and TRBJ1-5, is DGGITQSPKYLFRKEGQNVTLSCEQNLNHDAMYWYRQDPGQGLRLIYYSQIVNDFQKGDIAEGYSVSREKKESFPLTVTSAQKNPTAFYLCASKETGGPQPQHFGDGTRLSIL.

The chain links TRBV28 to TRBJ2-1, with D hard to call. Germline V gene sequence: CDR1 MDHEN, CDR2 SYDVKM. Deletions cut 2 bases from V and 8 bases from J, with 7 bases between. This CDR3 comprises 12 residues. The CDR3, as DNA: TGTGCCAGCAGTTTAAGGGTAGATGAGCAGTTCTTC. Translated: CASSLRVDEQFF.

The chain employs TRBV30 and TRBJ1-2, with D unresolved. V lost 0 bases, J lost 7 bases, and 9 bases lay in between. The CDR3 sequence is 12 residues long. Germline lookup yields CDR1 GTSNPN and CDR2 SVGIG (reference sequence). The CDR3 sequence: CAWSVRKGGYTF. DNA of the CDR3: TGTGCCTGGAGTGTACGTAAGGGTGGCTACACCTTC.

The gene calls are TRBV19 and TRBJ2-3; TRBD2 is a possible D gene (6 bases). The CDR3 has 15 residues. The V and J ends lost 5 bases and 1 base respectively, with 13 bases between them. CDR1 is LNHDA and CDR2 is SQIVND in the germline V gene (reference sequence). The CDR3 DNA follows: TGTGCCAGTAGTGTCTTTAGCGGCGGCACAGATACGCAGTATTTT. It yields the protein CASSVFSGGTDTQYF.

In its sample, this clone was seen a few times. This rearrangement joins TRBV2 to TRBJ1-5, with D uncertain. The V end lost 9 bases, the J end lost 1 base, and 13 bases lay between the germline ends. The CDR3 covers 14 residues. CDR1 SNHLY and CDR2 FYNNEI come from the germline V gene. DNA for the CDR3: TGTGCCAGTCACACGGACGGAAGCAATCAGCCCCAGCATTTT. Its protein is CASHTDGSNQPQHF. Filled out from reference TRBV2 and TRBJ1-5, the complete variable domain reads EPEVTQTPSHQVTQMGQEVILRCVPISNHLYFYWYRQILGQKVEFLVSFYNNEISEKSEIFDDQFSVERPDGSNFTLKIRSTKLEDSAMYFCASHTDGSNQPQHFGDGTRLSIL.

The V and J genes are TRBV2 and TRBJ2-7; a possible D gene is TRBD1 (5 bases). The germline V gene encodes CDR1 SNHLY and CDR2 FYNNEI. V was cut by 4 bases and J by 7 bases, with 11 bases left in between. The CDR3 sequence is 12 residues long. This chain's CDR3 is CASSGGSWEQYF. The DNA for the CDR3 is TGTGCCAGCAGTGGGGGCAGTTGGGAGCAGTACTTC.

This clone has just one count. V usage is TRBV6-5 and J usage is TRBJ2-1; 11 positions agree with TRBD2. J gave up 8 bases and V 2 bases, and 8 bases lay outside the gene matches. The V gene's germline CDR1 is MNHEY and CDR2 SVGAGI. The CDR3 length is 16 residues. The CDR3 sequence is CASSYPGLAGVYEQFF. The CDR3 DNA is TGTGCCAGCAGTTACCCTGGACTAGCGGGCGTTTATGAGCAGTTCTTC.

The chain is built from TRBV11-3 and TRBJ2-7, with TRBD1 identical over 8 bases. The germline V gene encodes CDR1 SGHNT and CDR2 YENEEA. The CDR3 is 16 amino acids. Losses at the gene ends were 5 bases for V and 2 bases for J; bases not matched to a gene: 11. The CDR3 spells CASSPTGTGRTYEQYF. CDR3 nucleotide sequence: TGTGCCAGCAGCCCTACGGGGACAGGCCGTACCTACGAGCAGTACTTC.

The chain links TRBV4-1 to TRBJ1-2, with TRBD1 matching 9 bases. The CDR3 covers 17 residues. Trimming at V came to 3 bases and at J to 7 bases, leaving 15 bases not matched to a gene. Germline assignment: CDR1 MGHRA and CDR2 YSYEKL. The CDR3 DNA follows: TGCGCCAGCAGCCATCCCTCACGCGACAGGGGGGAAGGTGGCTACACCTTC. Translated: CASSHPSRDRGEGGYTF.

This clone was observed a handful of times. The chain carries TRBV5-1 and TRBJ2-3, with TRBD1 matching over 7 bases. The V and J ends lost 0 bases and 4 bases, in that order; junction bases with no gene match: 2. The germline V gene encodes CDR1 SGHRS and CDR2 YFSETQ. The CDR3 loop spans 14 amino acids. The CDR3 loop is CASSLGQGADTQYF. The CDR3 DNA is TGCGCCAGCAGCTTGGGGCAGGGGGCAGATACGCAGTATTTT.

This rearrangement joins TRBV5-1 to TRBJ1-1; D possibly corresponds to TRBD1 (5 bases). The CDR3 has 15 amino acids. CDR1 and CDR2 (germline): SGHRS, YFSETQ. Trimming cost V 0 bases and J 4 bases, with 13 bases left between them. The DNA of the CDR3 is TGCGCCAGCAGCTTGGTGGGAGGGGTGAGCACTGAAGCTTTCTTT. Its translation is CASSLVGGVSTEAFF.

The CDR3 DNA reads as TGTGCCAGCAGCTTAGTCGGACTAGGCCCATCGGAGCAGTTCTTC. Protein sequence: CASSLVGLGPSEQFF. The V call is TRBV11-2, the J call TRBJ2-1; 7 nucleotides agree with TRBD2. CDR3 size: 15 residues. The ends lost 1 base at V and 10 bases at J; junction bases unmatched: 10. Germline V gene lookup returns CDR1 SGHAT and CDR2 FQNNGV.

The gene calls are TRBV11-3 and TRBJ2-7, with TRBD1 matching 7 bases. Germline V lookup: CDR1 SGHNT, CDR2 YENEEA. V trimming: 5 bases; J trimming: 3 bases; junction bases outside the gene matches: 10. This CDR3 has 15 residues. The CDR3 sequence: CASSHPPGGLYEQYF. In nucleotides, the CDR3 is TGTGCCAGCAGCCACCCACCAGGGGGTCTCTACGAGCAGTACTTC.

This chain uses TRBV27 with TRBJ2-3; 8 nucleotides line up with TRBD1. Trimming cost V 5 bases and J 0 bases; bases outside gene matches: 1. This CDR3 contains 14 residues. The germline CDR1 and CDR2 sequences are MNHEY and SMNVEV (reference sequence). The CDR3 DNA reads TGTGCCAGCAGTCGGGACAGGAGCACAGATACGCAGTATTTT. It is translated as CASSRDRSTDTQYF.